What follows describes a single T cell receptor (beta chain). Its antigen specificity is not known. No base quality values were provided; no much bigger clone lies one nucleotide off. The data were obtained in a study of control samples from healthy donors and cancer patients (dated by TCRdb to about 2020). Receptor amplification or capture employed the immunoSEQ multiplex PCR assay. The table was pulled from immuneACCESS by TCRdb, which kept in-frame rearrangements only. Such tables lose some clones; where checked, under half of the loss comes from unresolved V genes, and the rest has no known cause. The sample has about 28,000 clones on record, roughly 89% of them singletons. The ten largest clones represent about an eighth of the sample. The source is a man aged 45-65 years with lung cancer. Sequences were obtained from PBMCs.

The CDR3 protein: CASSFTPGGGGEKLFF. The DNA is as follows: TGTGCCAGCAGCTTTACCCCAGGGGGAGGTGGCGAAAAACTGTTTTTT. This sequence uses TRBV5-4 and TRBJ1-4; 7 central nucleotides agree with TRBD1. CDR1 and CDR2, per the germline V gene (reference sequence), are SGHNT and YYREEE. The CDR3 holds 16 amino acids from the cysteine to the phenylalanine. The sequence is cut down to CDR3 DNA, 48 bases in frame from base 1. V trim: 2 bases; J trim: 8 bases; unmatched bases: 12.